These 16 T cell receptor beta chains came from one sample sequenced in a study of follicular helper T cells after annual influenza vaccination. Regarding time point: 2014-2015 season, pre-vaccination. Sequencing used immunoSEQ multiplex PCR; TCRdb keeps in-frame clones, though not all of them. The table shows several thousand clones, with 70% to 80% occurring only once. This sample comprised CXCR5+ CD38- circulating T follicular helper cells from blood, obtained on the day of influenza vaccination. Subset reported: circulating Tfh, non-naive CD4+CXCR5+PD-1+ (ICOS+CD38+ or ICOS-CD38-). The receptor source for this set is an adult who received the influenza vaccine.

The chain carries TRBV6-1 and TRBJ1-1, with 10 bases aligning to TRBD1. With 7 bases clipped from V and 5 bases from J, the junction kept 7 bases outside the gene matches. The CDR3 runs to 14 residues. The germline CDR1 and CDR2 sequences are MNHNS and SASEGT. This CDR3 is CASNRDRGLTEAFF. In nucleotides, the CDR3 is TGTGCCAGCAACAGGGACAGGGGATTGACTGAAGCTTTCTTT.

The table lists this clone with a few counts. The V and J genes are TRBV28 and TRBJ1-6; 8 bases map to TRBD1. The trim removed 4 bases at V and 11 bases at J, leaving 4 bases unmatched. CDR3 length: 13 residues. Germline loops: CDR1 MDHEN, CDR2 SYDVKM. The CDR3: CASSYQGAAPLHF. The CDR3 DNA follows: TGTGCCAGCAGTTACCAGGGGGCAGCACCCCTCCACTTT.

The chain recombines TRBV6-1 with TRBJ1-1; 7 bases are a match to TRBD1. Trimming cost V 6 bases and J 4 bases; bases outside gene matches: 11. The length of the CDR3 is 15 residues. Germline assignment: CDR1 MNHNS and CDR2 SASEGT. CDR3 sequence: CASSPPEGAGTEAFF. The CDR3 DNA is TGTGCCAGCAGCCCTCCGGAGGGGGCGGGCACTGAAGCTTTCTTT.

The V gene is TRBV4-1, the J gene TRBJ2-5; possibly TRBD1 or TRBD2 for D (6 bases each). The CDR3 is 16 amino acids. With 1 base removed from V and 0 bases from J, the gap between germline ends came to 12 bases. Germline CDR1 reads MGHRA; CDR2 reads YSYEKL. CDR3 DNA sequence: TGCGCCAGCAGCCAAGCAAGGGGGGCCGACCAAGAGACCCAGTACTTC. This codes for CASSQARGADQETQYF.

This clone was detected a few times. The chain employs TRBV28 and TRBJ1-1; 7 nucleotides agree with TRBD1. Germline trimming cut 4 bases from V and 4 bases from J; bases unmatched to any gene: 3. This CDR3 region has 13 residues. Germline V gene lookup returns CDR1 MDHEN and CDR2 SYDVKM. The CDR3 region has the DNA TGTGCCAGCAGTTCAGACAGGGTCACTGAAGCTTTCTTT. The encoded protein is CASSSDRVTEAFF.

The gene calls are TRBV7-2 and TRBJ2-5; D remains unclear. Per the germline V gene, CDR1 is SGHTA and CDR2 is FQGNSA. The CDR3 length is 15 residues. Trimming took 10 bases from V and 1 from J, leaving 19 bases between them. The CDR3 bases are TGTGCCACAGCCCCTGGCGGCGCCGGCCAAGAGACCCAGTACTTC. Residues: CATAPGGAGQETQYF. The variable domain in full, with the rest retrieved from reference TRBV7-2 and TRBJ2-5, is GAGVSQSPSNKVTEKGKDVELRCDPISGHTALYWYRQSLGQGLEFLIYFQGNSAPDKSGLPSDRFSAERTGGSVSTLTIQRTQQEDSAVYLCATAPGGAGQETQYFGPGTRLLVL.

This clone showed up just once. This sequence joins TRBV5-8 and TRBJ1-5; 7 bases are shared with TRBD1. V shed 4 bases, J shed 10 bases, and the junction held 11 bases outside the gene matches. The CDR3 runs to 14 residues. Germline V gene data show CDR1 as SGHTS and CDR2 as YDEGEE. This CDR3 is CASSLTGDGYPQHF. The CDR3 DNA reads as TGTGCCAGCAGCCTCACAGGGGACGGCTACCCCCAGCATTTT.

This clone has more than one count but fewer than ten. The chain joins TRBV2 to TRBJ2-1; D remains ambiguous. From germline, CDR1 is SNHLY and CDR2 FYNNEI. V lost 6 bases, J lost 7 bases, and 16 bases lay in between. The CDR3 runs to 14 residues. Written as DNA, the CDR3 is TGTGCCAGCAGAGCCCGTCCTCCGCGAAATGAGCAGTTCTTC. Its translation is CASRARPPRNEQFF.

The chain is built from TRBV5-6 and TRBJ2-5, with D maybe TRBD1 (6 bases). Looked up from germline, CDR1 is SGHDT and CDR2 is YYEEEE. The CDR3 spans 13 residues. Trimming removed 3 bases from V and 4 bases from J, with 10 bases in between. DNA for the CDR3: TGTGCCAGCAGCTCCGGGACAAGAGAGACCCAGTACTTC. Protein product: CASSSGTRETQYF.

This clone has just one count. The gene calls are TRBV6-1 and TRBJ2-6; D not resolved. This CDR3 comprises 16 residues. CDR1 is MNHNS and CDR2 is SASEGT in the germline V gene. Trimming shortened V by 2 bases and J by 0 bases, and 8 bases separated the two germline ends. CDR3 in amino acids: CASSEIPSSGANVLTF. CDR3 in DNA: TGTGCCAGCAGTGAAATTCCGAGCTCTGGGGCCAACGTCCTGACTTTC.

The chain couples TRBV30 to TRBJ1-4; TRBD1 aligns across 9 bases. This CDR3 region has 15 residues. V was pared by 1 base and J by 3 bases, with 3 bases of the junction left unmatched. Germline CDR1 reads GTSNPN; CDR2 reads SVGIG (reference sequence). The CDR3 nucleotides are TGTGCCTGGAGTGGAAACAGGGGGCCTAATGAAAAACTGTTTTTT. Amino acid sequence: CAWSGNRGPNEKLFF.

The chain uses TRBV2 and TRBJ2-3, with 8 positions matching TRBD2. CDR3 length equals 16 residues. The V gene's germline CDR1 is SNHLY and CDR2 FYNNEI. V shed 6 bases and J 2 bases; nucleotides not matched to a gene: 10. The CDR3 DNA is TGTGCCAGCAGAGGGAAGGCTAGCGGGTTCACAGATACGCAGTATTTT. It translates to CASRGKASGFTDTQYF.

The chain couples TRBV7-2 to TRBJ2-3; no clear D gene. CDR1 SGHTA and CDR2 FQGNSA come from the germline V gene. V gave up 3 bases and J gave up 4 bases, with 8 bases separating them. This CDR3 comprises 13 residues. This CDR3 is CASSFIGPDTQYF. Written as DNA, the CDR3 is TGTGCCAGCAGCTTTATTGGTCCAGATACGCAGTATTTT.

The genes are TRBV30 and TRBJ2-7; TRBD2 matches at 8 bases. The germline V gene has CDR1 GTSNPN and CDR2 SVGIG (reference sequence). The trim removed 4 bases at V and 2 bases at J, leaving 7 bases unmatched. This CDR3 has 14 amino acids. The DNA for the CDR3 is TGTGCCTGGACCCCCGGGGGGGTCCCCTACGAGCAGTACTTC. This translates into CAWTPGGVPYEQYF.

This chain joins TRBV2 and TRBJ1-5, with unresolved D. Germline V lookup: CDR1 SNHLY, CDR2 FYNNEI. V was clipped by 1 base and J by 0 bases, with 7 bases between them. The CDR3 extends over 15 amino acids. In DNA, the CDR3 is TGTGCCAGCAGTGAAGAGGGTGATAGCAATCAGCCCCAGCATTTT. It is translated as CASSEEGDSNQPQHF. The variable domain in full, completed from reference TRBV2 and TRBJ1-5, reads EPEVTQTPSHQVTQMGQEVILRCVPISNHLYFYWYRQILGQKVEFLVSFYNNEISEKSEIFDDQFSVERPDGSNFTLKIRSTKLEDSAMYFCASSEEGDSNQPQHFGDGTRLSIL.

This clone appeared a few times. CDR3 sequence (DNA): TGTGCCAGCAGCGTAGACCTGCTAGCGGGACATACCGGGGAGCTGTTTTTT. Its translation: CASSVDLLAGHTGELFF. The chain combines TRBV9 with TRBJ2-2, with 9 bases identical to TRBD2. Per germline, CDR1 SGDLS and CDR2 YYNGEE. This CDR3 comprises 17 residues. V was clipped by 0 bases and J by 5 bases; unmatched bases: 8.